This is a list of T cell receptor beta chains from one sample in a study of blood T cell repertoires in COVID-19. Method: immunoSEQ multiplex PCR; TCRdb's copy keeps in-frame clones and lacks some. The sample records 85,000 to 120,000 clones, more than 80% being singletons. The specimen was peripheral blood. The origin of the receptors is a woman aged 55 to 70 with acute or convalescent COVID-19. The CDR3 runs from the conserved cysteine through the conserved F or W. The D gene is left open where the match is weak. Part of the rows lack a size; the others show once, few, many or a class for expanded clones.

V gene	D gene	clone size	J gene	CDR3 length	CDR3 DNA	CDR3 protein
TRBV24-1	TRBD1	NA	TRBJ1-5	17	TGTGCCACCAGTGATTTGGGTTGGGACAGCGCCAATCAGCCCCAGCATTTT	CATSDLGWDSANQPQHF
TRBV6-5	NA	few	TRBJ1-2	14	TGTGCCAGCAGTTATCGGGGGATGGAGAATGGCTACACCTTC	CASSYRGMENGYTF
TRBV19	NA	once	TRBJ1-4	14	TGTGCCAGTGCCCTCGCGTTTAGTAATGAAAAACTGTTTTTT	CASALAFSNEKLFF
TRBV28	NA	NA	TRBJ2-2	13	TGTGCCAGCAGTCCCACGGGGACCGGGGAGCTGTTTTTT	CASSPTGTGELFF
TRBV27	NA	NA	TRBJ2-1	14	TGTGCCAGCAGTCCCTTCGGGTCGTCAAATGAGCAGTTCTTC	CASSPFGSSNEQFF
TRBV2	TRBD1	NA	TRBJ2-1	14	TGTGCCAGCAGGCCTAGACAGGGGGCCGATGAGCAGTTCTTC	CASRPRQGADEQFF
TRBV23-1	NA	NA	TRBJ1-3	15	TGCGCCAGCAGACTAACTACAGGGTCTGGAAACACCATATATTTT	CASRLTTGSGNTIYF
TRBV7-9	NA	NA	TRBJ1-2	18	TGTGCCAGCAGCTTGGTAGACCTTCGGAAGGGGGTCGCGCGTGGCTACACCTTC	CASSLVDLRKGVARGYTF
TRBV5-8	NA	NA	TRBJ2-5	15	TGTGCCAGCAGCTTGGCGCTCACCCGAGGGGAGACCCAGTACTTC	CASSLALTRGETQYF
TRBV19	NA	NA	TRBJ1-2	14	TGTGCCAGTATGCAAGGCGGAGAGTTCTATGGCTACACCTTC	CASMQGGEFYGYTF
TRBV2	NA	NA	TRBJ2-7	15	TGTGCCAGCAATTCCTTTATGTGGGGAGATTACGAGCAGTACTTC	CASNSFMWGDYEQYF
TRBV6-1	NA	NA	TRBJ1-5	13	TGTGCCAGCAGTGAATTGTCTTATCAGCCCCAGCATTTT	CASSELSYQPQHF
TRBV10-2	NA	NA	TRBJ2-7	13	TGCGCCAGCAGTGAAACTACCTACTACGAGCAGTACTTC	CASSETTYYEQYF
TRBV11-2	TRBD1	NA	TRBJ1-1	14	TGTGCCAGCAGCCAAACAGGGGGCGGTGGTGAAGCTTTCTTT	CASSQTGGGGEAFF
TRBV19	TRBD2	once	TRBJ2-5	16	TGTGCCAGTAGTTCACAACGGGCGGGAGTCCAAGAGACCCAGTACTTC	CASSSQRAGVQETQYF
TRBV18	NA	NA	TRBJ2-7	14	TGTGCCAGCTCACCACGAGTAGCGTCCTACGAGCAGTACTTC	CASSPRVASYEQYF
TRBV19	NA	NA	TRBJ2-5	14	TGTGCCAGTAGTATCTACTACTCACAAGAGACCCAGTACTTC	CASSIYYSQETQYF
TRBV5-4	NA	NA	TRBJ1-1	15	TGTGCCAGCAGCTCATCAGGTGGTTATTACACTGAAGCTTTCTTT	CASSSSGGYYTEAFF
TRBV10-1	NA	NA	TRBJ2-2	13	TGCGCCAGCAGTGGTCCAGACACCGGGGAGCTGTTTTTT	CASSGPDTGELFF
TRBV4-2	TRBD2	NA	TRBJ2-3	17	TGTGCCAGCAGCCGCTCGATAGCGGGAGGGCTGGAGGATACGCAGTATTTT	CASSRSIAGGLEDTQYF
TRBV1	NA	NA	TRBJ2-1	15	TGCACCAGCAGCCAAGAACAGATCCCCTACAATGAGCAGTTCTTC	CTSSQEQIPYNEQFF
TRBV5-6	NA	few	TRBJ2-3	15	TGTGCCAGCAGCTTGACCCCGGGAGGGGGCGATACGCAGTATTTT	CASSLTPGGGDTQYF
TRBV5-1	NA	NA	TRBJ1-1	15	TGCGCCAGCAGCTTGGCTCCGACAGGAAACACTGAAGCTTTCTTT	CASSLAPTGNTEAFF
TRBV7-9	NA	NA	TRBJ1-1	13	TGTGCCAGCAGCTATGGAGGCGATACTGAAGCTTTCTTT	CASSYGGDTEAFF
TRBV6-6	NA	NA	TRBJ2-7	17	TGTGCCAGCAGTCTTGTCCCCACGACAGTCTCTGGCTACGAGCAGTACTTC	CASSLVPTTVSGYEQYF
TRBV7-9	NA	NA	TRBJ1-1	12	TGTGCCAGCAGCTTCGTGAACACTGAAGCTTTCTTT	CASSFVNTEAFF
TRBV24-1	TRBD2	once	TRBJ2-3	16	TGTGCCACCAGTGATCCCTTAGCGGGAGGAACAGATACGCAGTATTTT	CATSDPLAGGTDTQYF
TRBV14	TRBD1	NA	TRBJ2-2	14	TGTGCCAGCAGCAGACAGGGGAACACCGGGGAGCTGTTTTTT	CASSRQGNTGELFF
TRBV11-2	NA	NA	TRBJ1-1	15	TGTGCCAGCAGCTTAGATCAAGCGGGGAACACTGAAGCTTTCTTT	CASSLDQAGNTEAFF
TRBV27	TRBD1	NA	TRBJ1-5	16	TGTGCCAGCAGTTTACGGCAGGGGGATAGCAATCAGCCCCAGCATTTT	CASSLRQGDSNQPQHF
TRBV19	TRBD1	NA	TRBJ1-5	16	TGTGCCAGCCGGGACAGGGGGCGGAATGGCAATCAGCCCCAGCATTTT	CASRDRGRNGNQPQHF
TRBV28	TRBD1	NA	TRBJ2-7	14	TGTGCCAGCAGCACGACAGGGGCCGTTCCCGAGCAGTACTTC	CASSTTGAVPEQYF
TRBV5-4	NA	NA	TRBJ2-5	13	TGTGCCAGCAGCTACCAGGGATATGAGACCCAGTACTTC	CASSYQGYETQYF
TRBV2	NA	NA	TRBJ2-7	13	TGTGCCAGCAGTGGGGGGGGCGGACACGAGCAGTACTTC	CASSGGGGHEQYF
TRBV2	NA	NA	TRBJ1-1	12	TGTGCCAGCCGCCGGGTAAACACTGAAGCTTTCTTT	CASRRVNTEAFF
TRBV7-3	TRBD2	NA	TRBJ2-3	15	TGTGCCAGCAGCCATAGCGGGAGGTTGTTGGATACGCAGTATTTT	CASSHSGRLLDTQYF
TRBV9	NA	NA	TRBJ1-4	15	TGTGCCAGCAGCGTATCCTCAGGGGTCGAAGAAAAACTGTTTTTT	CASSVSSGVEEKLFF
TRBV28	TRBD2	NA	TRBJ2-7	15	TGTGCCAGCTCGACCCTAGCGGGTGCTACCTACGAGCAGTACTTC	CASSTLAGATYEQYF
TRBV12-3/TRBV12-4	NA	NA	TRBJ2-5	13	TGTGCCAGCAGCGCAGGGCAGCAAGAGACCCAGTACTTC	CASSAGQQETQYF
TRBV9	NA	NA	TRBJ1-3	17	TGTGCCAGCAGCGTAGGGGGGGAGGCCAGCTCTGGAAACACCATATATTTT	CASSVGGEASSGNTIYF
TRBV11-2	NA	NA	TRBJ2-7	14	TGTGCCAGCAGCCCGACTAGGGGCTCCTACGAGCAGTACTTC	CASSPTRGSYEQYF
TRBV2	TRBD2	NA	TRBJ2-1	18	TGTGCCAGCAATCCGGGGAACGGACTAGCGGGAGCACAAAATGAGCAGTTCTTC	CASNPGNGLAGAQNEQFF
TRBV12-3/TRBV12-4	TRBD1	NA	TRBJ1-4	13	TGTGCCAGTGGACAGGGGGCTGATGAAAAACTGTTTTTT	CASGQGADEKLFF
TRBV28	NA	NA	TRBJ1-5	15	TGTGCCAGCACTCTAGGGCGGGGGGCTGGAGGGCCCCAGCATTTT	CASTLGRGAGGPQHF
TRBV3-1/TRBV3-2	TRBD2	NA	TRBJ2-7	15	TGTGCCAGCAGCCGATCACTAGCGGGGGGGCCCGAGCAGTACTTC	CASSRSLAGGPEQYF
TRBV5-4	NA	NA	TRBJ2-1	15	TGTGCCAGCAGCTCGAGGCCGGATAAGTACAATGAGCAGTTCTTC	CASSSRPDKYNEQFF
TRBV2	TRBD1	NA	TRBJ1-2	16	TGTGCCAGCAGTCAGGACAGGACCTCATCAAACTATGGCTACACCTTC	CASSQDRTSSNYGYTF
TRBV28	TRBD2	NA	TRBJ2-1	16	TGTGCCAGCAGTTTACTAGCGGGAGGGATAAGTAATGAGCAGTTCTTC	CASSLLAGGISNEQFF
TRBV19	NA	NA	TRBJ1-5	13	TGTGCCAGTAGTATGTCGGCGGATCAGCCCCAGCATTTT	CASSMSADQPQHF
TRBV18	TRBD1	few	TRBJ2-1	15	TGTGCCAGCTCATCCCGGGACAGAGTTTACAATGAGCAGTTCTTC	CASSSRDRVYNEQFF
TRBV7-2	TRBD2	NA	TRBJ2-1	15	TGTGCCAGCAGCTTGGGACTAGCGGGGGGGGATGAGCAGTTCTTC	CASSLGLAGGDEQFF
TRBV5-1	NA	few	TRBJ1-4	14	TGCGCCAGCAGCTTGGGGCAGGAACTTGAAAAACTGTTTTTT	CASSLGQELEKLFF
TRBV28	NA	NA	TRBJ1-1	16	TGTGCCAGCAGTTCCATGCCGAGAGGGTCCTACACTGAAGCTTTCTTT	CASSSMPRGSYTEAFF
TRBV9	NA	NA	TRBJ2-7	13	TGTGCCAGCAGCGTAGATGAGGGTCGCGAGCAGTACTTC	CASSVDEGREQYF
TRBV19	NA	NA	TRBJ1-4	14	TGTGCCAGTATGCTAACGCCTGCTAATGAAAAACTGTTTTTT	CASMLTPANEKLFF
TRBV6-6	TRBD1	NA	TRBJ1-4	14	TGTGCCAGCAGTTACTTCAGGGGGCCCGAAAAACTGTTTTTT	CASSYFRGPEKLFF
TRBV29-1	NA	NA	TRBJ2-6	14	TGCAGCGTGCTCGGGAACCCCGGGGCCAACGTCCTGACTTTC	CSVLGNPGANVLTF
TRBV14	TRBD2	NA	TRBJ2-5	16	TGTGCCAGCAGCCAGTGGACTAGCGGGAGCGGAGAGACCCAGTACTTC	CASSQWTSGSGETQYF
TRBV28	NA	NA	TRBJ1-4	12	TGTGCCAGCAGTCCCTTCAATGAAAAACTGTTTTTT	CASSPFNEKLFF
TRBV28	NA	few	TRBJ2-7	14	TGTGCCAGCAGCAGACAGAACCTTCTGACCGAGCAGTACTTC	CASSRQNLLTEQYF